This TCR beta chain originates from a study of cytomegalovirus exposure and HLA in healthy donors. Study summary: A preliminary data release comprised about 85 million unique TCRs obtained from HLA-typed donors.

PCR amplification relied on 60 Vbeta primers (plus 13 Jbeta primers). TCRdb keeps only in-frame clones here, not all; method: immunoSEQ multiplex PCR. There are roughly 250,000 clones in the sample; 75% to 90% occur only once, and about 0.28% lies in the top ten. There are a few counts of this clone. V lost 2 bases to trimming and J lost 0 bases, with 13 bases between them. CDR1 ENHRY and CDR2 SYGVKD come from the germline V gene. The CDR3 has 16 residues. Sequencing was carried out using PBMCs. The sequence was obtained from a girl aged 2 to 9 in good health and CMV-seronegative. This sequence joins TRBV10-3 and TRBJ1-2, with D maybe TRBD1 (6 bases). CDR3 sequence reads: CAISEELTGANYGYTF. The CDR3 coding sequence is TGTGCCATCAGTGAGGAACTGACAGGAGCTAACTATGGCTACACCTTC.